The 17 T cell receptor beta chains listed next were all sequenced from one sample in a study of blood T cell repertoires in COVID-19. Produced via immunoSEQ multiplex PCR; TCRdb's table is partial and in-frame only. The data contain 180,000 or so clones, about three quarters of them singletons. Sequencing was performed on peripheral blood. Source of these receptors: a woman of 80 years or more with COVID-19, enrolled during active disease.

The V call is TRBV24-1, the J call TRBJ2-3; 7 nucleotides align to TRBD1. V was clipped by 4 bases and J by 0 bases; unmatched bases: 6. The CDR3 contains 16 residues. The V gene's germline CDR1 is KGHDR and CDR2 SFDVKD. The CDR3 nucleotides are TGTGCCACCAGTGACAAACAGGGGTGGAGCACAGATACGCAGTATTTT. It translates to CATSDKQGWSTDTQYF.

This sequence joins TRBV18 and TRBJ1-5; no clear D gene. With 5 bases removed from V and 11 bases from J, the gap between germline ends came to 10 bases. The CDR3 consists of 11 residues. Germline CDR1 KGHSH, CDR2 LQKENI. CDR3 sequence reads: CASSSGGTQHF. CDR3 coding DNA: TGTGCCAGCTCATCCGGAGGAACCCAGCATTTT. The full variable domain, its missing parts supplied by reference TRBV18 and TRBJ1-5, is NAGVMQNPRHLVRRRGQEARLRCSPMKGHSHVYWYRQLPEEGLKFMVYLQKENIIDESGMPKERFSAEFPKEGPSILRIQQVVRGDSAAYFCASSSGGTQHFGDGTRLSIL.

This rearrangement joins TRBV5-6 to TRBJ2-5, with 15 nucleotides matching TRBD2. Losses at the gene ends were 4 bases for V and 4 bases for J; bases not matched to a gene: 2. The germline V gene has CDR1 SGHDT and CDR2 YYEEEE. The CDR3 contains 15 residues. The chain's CDR3 is CASSRTSGGVETQYF. In DNA, the CDR3 is TGTGCCAGCAGCCGGACTAGCGGGGGGGTAGAGACCCAGTACTTC.

This rearrangement joins TRBV5-1 to TRBJ2-1; 11 positions match TRBD2. With 6 bases clipped from V and 2 bases from J, the junction kept 16 bases outside the gene matches. CDR3 length: 19 amino acids. Germline V CDR1 and CDR2: SGHRS, YFSETQ. CDR3 coding DNA: TGCGCCAGCAATTCACTTGGCTCGGGACTAGCGGACCCCTACAATGAGCAGTTCTTC. It is translated as CASNSLGSGLADPYNEQFF.

The table lists this clone with a count of one. This chain links TRBV20-1 with TRBJ2-1; possible D gene TRBD1, 5 bases. CDR1 DFQATT and CDR2 SNEGSKA come from the germline V gene (reference sequence). Trimming removed 7 bases from V and 7 bases from J, with 11 bases in between. CDR3 length equals 11 residues. The CDR3 DNA reads TGCAGTGGAAGGGGCTGGAATGAGCAGTTCTTC. Translating it yields CSGRGWNEQFF.

In nucleotides, the CDR3 is TGCAGCGTTGGTGTATGGGGCCGTGAGACCCAGTACTTC. Its protein product is CSVGVWGRETQYF. The rearrangement links TRBV29-1 to TRBJ2-5; a possible D gene is TRBD1 (5 bases). This CDR3 region has 13 residues. V shed 4 bases and J shed 5 bases, with 14 bases lying between them. From germline, CDR1 is SQVTM and CDR2 ANQGSEA. Supplemented by reference TRBV29-1 and TRBJ2-5, the full variable domain reads SAVISQKPSRDICQRGTSLTIQCQVDSQVTMMFWYRQQPGQSLTLIATANQGSEATYESGFVIDKFPISRPNLTFSTLTVSNMSPEDSSIYLCSVGVWGRETQYFGPGTRLLVL.

The chain employs TRBV7-2 and TRBJ1-2; D is unclear. This CDR3 is built from 15 residues. Trimming stripped 2 bases from V and 1 base from J, with 11 bases between. The germline V gene has CDR1 SGHTA and CDR2 FQGNSA. The CDR3 region has the DNA TGTGCCAGCAGCTTAACGTCGGGAATTAACTATGGCTACACCTTC. Its translation is CASSLTSGINYGYTF.

This clone was observed a handful of times. The chain links TRBV29-1 to TRBJ2-1; the match to TRBD2 covers 10 bases. V lost 4 bases and J lost 10; bases outside the gene matches: 4. The CDR3 totals 12 residues. Germline V gene data show CDR1 as SQVTM and CDR2 as ANQGSEA. The DNA of the CDR3 is TGCAGCGTTGTAACTAGCGGGATGGAGCAGTTCTTC. Protein product: CSVVTSGMEQFF.

The chain is built from TRBV28 and TRBJ1-2; no clear D gene. There are 14 residues in the CDR3. V lost 1 base to trimming and J lost 9 bases, with 15 bases between them. Germline V gene sequence: CDR1 MDHEN, CDR2 SYDVKM. This CDR3 is CASSLSREGFSYTF. Here the CDR3 DNA reads TGTGCCAGCAGTTTATCGCGGGAGGGCTTTAGCTACACCTTC.

This chain links TRBV6-5 with TRBJ2-4; D is uncertain. The CDR3 sequence is 15 residues long. Germline V gives CDR1 MNHEY, CDR2 SVGAGI. Trimming pared 6 bases from V and 0 bases from J, leaving 12 bases between. DNA for the CDR3: TGTGCCAGCAGCCCGCAGATTCTAGCCAAAAACATTCAGTACTTC. It encodes CASSPQILAKNIQYF.

The J gene is TRBJ2-1, the V gene TRBV7-9; TRBD2 matches at 10 bases. Looked up from germline, CDR1 is SEHNR and CDR2 is FQNEAQ (reference sequence). The CDR3 runs 14 residues. The trim removed 5 bases at V and 7 bases at J, leaving 5 bases unmatched. CDR3 sequence: CASSPGGLANEQFF. The DNA for the CDR3 is TGTGCCAGCAGCCCGGGGGGACTAGCGAATGAGCAGTTCTTC.

This clone occurred a few times. The chain uses TRBV5-1 and TRBJ2-7; D unresolved. CDR1 is SGHRS and CDR2 is YFSETQ in the germline V gene. This CDR3 is built from 12 residues. Trimming removed 4 bases from V and 0 bases from J, with 5 bases in between. CDR3 sequence: CASSMSSYEQYF. CDR3 DNA sequence: TGCGCCAGCAGCATGAGCTCCTACGAGCAGTACTTC.

The CDR3 here is CASSLISGAGQPQHF. The CDR3 DNA is TGTGCCAGCAGCTTGATATCAGGGGCTGGGCAGCCCCAGCATTTT. The V and J genes are TRBV5-8 and TRBJ1-5; perhaps TRBD1 as D (6 bases). Germline CDR1 and CDR2: SGHTS and YDEGEE. V was cut by 1 base and J by 7 bases, with 15 bases left in between. The CDR3 is 15 amino acids.

This chain joins TRBV18 and TRBJ2-2; 8 bases match TRBD2. CDR3 length: 14 residues. V lost 8 bases to trimming and J lost 3 bases; unmatched junction nucleotides: 5. Germline V lookup: CDR1 KGHSH, CDR2 LQKENI. The chain's CDR3 is CASGSGVDTGELFF. The CDR3 nucleotides are TGTGCCAGCGGTAGCGGGGTGGACACCGGGGAGCTGTTTTTT.

The chain is built from TRBV2 and TRBJ2-1; 9 nucleotides agree with TRBD2. With 4 bases clipped from V and 6 bases from J, the junction kept 10 bases outside the gene matches. The CDR3 loop spans 16 amino acids. Germline CDR1 and CDR2: SNHLY and FYNNEI. In DNA, the CDR3 is TGTGCCAGCAGTGGAATTATAGCGGGGGTGGGCAATGAGCAGTTCTTC. Its translation: CASSGIIAGVGNEQFF. Combining the CDR3 with reference TRBV2 and TRBJ2-1 gives the whole variable domain EPEVTQTPSHQVTQMGQEVILRCVPISNHLYFYWYRQILGQKVEFLVSFYNNEISEKSEIFDDQFSVERPDGSNFTLKIRSTKLEDSAMYFCASSGIIAGVGNEQFFGPGTRLTVL.

In its sample, this clone was seen once. The V gene is TRBV10-3, the J gene TRBJ2-3, with TRBD1 matching over 10 bases. Trimming cost V 3 bases and J 3 bases; bases outside gene matches: 6. Germline assignment: CDR1 ENHRY and CDR2 SYGVKD. The CDR3 spans 16 residues. CDR3 in amino acids: CAISEPGTGATDTQYF. The CDR3 region has the DNA TGTGCCATCAGTGAACCCGGGACAGGGGCTACAGATACGCAGTATTTT.

This clone appeared a single time. This chain connects TRBV6-6 to TRBJ1-2, with 7 bases lining up with TRBD1. V lost 7 bases, J lost 8 bases, and 19 bases stayed unmatched. This CDR3 has 16 residues. Germline CDR1 is MNHNY and CDR2 is SVGAGI (reference sequence). The CDR3 sequence: CASTTVSTGRLRGYTF. The CDR3 region has the DNA TGTGCCAGCACCACCGTATCGACAGGGCGGTTGAGGGGCTACACCTTC.